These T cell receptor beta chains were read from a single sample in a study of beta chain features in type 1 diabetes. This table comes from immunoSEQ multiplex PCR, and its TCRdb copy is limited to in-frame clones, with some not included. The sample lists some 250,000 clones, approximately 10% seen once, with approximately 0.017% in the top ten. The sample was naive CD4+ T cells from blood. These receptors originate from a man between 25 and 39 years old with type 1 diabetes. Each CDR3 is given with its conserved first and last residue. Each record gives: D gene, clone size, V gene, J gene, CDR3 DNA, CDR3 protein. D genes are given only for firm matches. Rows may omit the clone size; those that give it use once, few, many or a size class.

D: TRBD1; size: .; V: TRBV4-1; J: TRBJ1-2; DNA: TGCGCCAGCAGCCAGCGGACAGGATACTATGGCTACACCTTC; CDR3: CASSQRTGYYGYTF
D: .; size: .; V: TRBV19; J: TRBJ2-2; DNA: TGTGCCAGTAGGCTCCGCGGCGGGGAGCTGTTTTTT; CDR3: CASRLRGGELFF
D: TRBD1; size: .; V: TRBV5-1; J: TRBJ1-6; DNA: TGCGCCAGCAGCTTGGCGGGACAGCGTTATAATTCACCCCTCCACTTT; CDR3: CASSLAGQRYNSPLHF
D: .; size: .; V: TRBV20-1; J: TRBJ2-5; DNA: TGCAGTGCTACTACGGTCGAGACCCAGTACTTC; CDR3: CSATTVETQYF
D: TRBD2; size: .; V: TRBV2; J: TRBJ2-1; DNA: TGTGCCAGCAGGACCGGGACTAGTGATTACAATGAGCAGTTCTTC; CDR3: CASRTGTSDYNEQFF
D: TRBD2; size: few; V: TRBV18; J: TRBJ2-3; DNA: TGTGCCAGCTCACCGGGACTAGCGGGGGTCACAGATACGCAGTATTTT; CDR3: CASSPGLAGVTDTQYF
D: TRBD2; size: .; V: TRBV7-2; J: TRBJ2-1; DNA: TGTGCCAGCAGCTTAGCAGGGAGGGACCATGAGCAGTTCTTC; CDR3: CASSLAGRDHEQFF
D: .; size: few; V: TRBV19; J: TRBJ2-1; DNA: TGTGCCAGTAGTCAAATGGCAGGCAGGGAGCAGTTCTTC; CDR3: CASSQMAGREQFF
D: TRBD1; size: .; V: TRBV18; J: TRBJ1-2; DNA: TGTGCCAGCTCACCAAGGGACAGACCCGGGAACTATGGCTACACCTTC; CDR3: CASSPRDRPGNYGYTF
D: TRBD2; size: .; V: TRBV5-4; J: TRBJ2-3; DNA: TGTGCCAGCAACGAGCGGGGGCTAGGTACGCAGTATTTT; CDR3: CASNERGLGTQYF
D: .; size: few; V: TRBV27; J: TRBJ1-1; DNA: TGTGCCAGCCAAAGAACAGGCGATAACACTGAAGCTTTCTTT; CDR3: CASQRTGDNTEAFF
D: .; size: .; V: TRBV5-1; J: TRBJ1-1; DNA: TGCGCCAGCGGTGGGGGCCCATCGAACACTGAAGCTTTCTTT; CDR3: CASGGGPSNTEAFF
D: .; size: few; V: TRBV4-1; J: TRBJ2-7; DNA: TGCGCCAGCAGCCAAGTACCCCCAGGCAAGCAGTACTTC; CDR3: CASSQVPPGKQYF
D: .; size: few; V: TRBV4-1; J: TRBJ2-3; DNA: TGCGCCAGCAGCCAATGGGTGAGGACTACCACAGATACGCAGTATTTT; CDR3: CASSQWVRTTTDTQYF
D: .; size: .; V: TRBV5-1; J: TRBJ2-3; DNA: TGCGCCAGCAGCTTGGGTCAGGGCAGGGGAGATACGCAGTATTTT; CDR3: CASSLGQGRGDTQYF
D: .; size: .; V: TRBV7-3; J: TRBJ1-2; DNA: TGTGCCAGCAGCTTAACGGGGCAGGAGAGCTTAGGCTACACCTTC; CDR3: CASSLTGQESLGYTF
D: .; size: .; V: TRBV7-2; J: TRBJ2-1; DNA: TGTGCCAGCAGCTTGCGAGACAATGAGCAGTTCTTC; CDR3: CASSLRDNEQFF
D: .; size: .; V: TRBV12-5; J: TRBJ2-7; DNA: TGTGCTAGTGGCTGGGACACCTCCTACGAGCAGTACTTC; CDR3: CASGWDTSYEQYF
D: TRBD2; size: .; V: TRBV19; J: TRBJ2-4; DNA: TGTGCCAGTAGTATGCGGGGGGCTGACAAAAACATTCAGTACTTC; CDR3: CASSMRGADKNIQYF
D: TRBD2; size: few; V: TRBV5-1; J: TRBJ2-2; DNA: TGCGCCAGCAGCTTGGTAGCGGGGAACACCGGGGAGCTGTTTTTT; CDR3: CASSLVAGNTGELFF
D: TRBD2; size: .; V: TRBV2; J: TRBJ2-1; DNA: TGTGCCAGCAGTGAAACTAGCGGAGGTGAGCAGTTCTTC; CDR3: CASSETSGGEQFF
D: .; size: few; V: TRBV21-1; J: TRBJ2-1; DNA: TGTGCCAGCAGCTGGGGGCCGAACAATGAGCAGTTCTTC; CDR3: CASSWGPNNEQFF
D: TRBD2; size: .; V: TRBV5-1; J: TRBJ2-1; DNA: TGCGCCAGCAGCTCGATAGGGACTAGCGGGGGGAGCTCCTACAATGAGCAGTTCTTC; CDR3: CASSSIGTSGGSSYNEQFF
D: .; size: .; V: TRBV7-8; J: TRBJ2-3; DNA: TGTGCCAGCAGCTGGGGCACAGTTGCAGATACGCAGTATTTT; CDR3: CASSWGTVADTQYF
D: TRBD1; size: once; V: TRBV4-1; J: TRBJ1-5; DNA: TGCGCCAGCAGCCTACAGGGGAATCAGCCCCAGCATTTT; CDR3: CASSLQGNQPQHF
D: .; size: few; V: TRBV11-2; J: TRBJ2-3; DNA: TGTGCCAGCAGCTTTATGCGGGCAGATACGCAGTATTTT; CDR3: CASSFMRADTQYF
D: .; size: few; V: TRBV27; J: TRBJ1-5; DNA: TGTGCCAGCAGCCCCTCCAGGGGCGGTCAGCCCCAGCATTTT; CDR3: CASSPSRGGQPQHF
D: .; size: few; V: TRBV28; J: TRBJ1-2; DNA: TGTGCCAGCAGTTTGGGAGAGAACTATGGCTACACCTTC; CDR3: CASSLGENYGYTF
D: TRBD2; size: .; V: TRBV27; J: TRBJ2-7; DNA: TGTGCCAGCAATAGAGCGGGGACCTACGAGCAGTACTTC; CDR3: CASNRAGTYEQYF
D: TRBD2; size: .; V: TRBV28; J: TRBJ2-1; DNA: TGTGCCAGCAGTTCTGGACTAGCGGGGGGTAATGAGCAGTTCTTC; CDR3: CASSSGLAGGNEQFF
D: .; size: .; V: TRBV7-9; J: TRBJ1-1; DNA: TGTGCCAGCAGCTTATTAGAGAACACTGAAGCTTTCTTT; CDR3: CASSLLENTEAFF
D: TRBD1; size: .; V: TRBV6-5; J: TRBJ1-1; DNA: TGTGCCAGCAGTAGACAGGGGAGCACTGAAGCTTTCTTT; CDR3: CASSRQGSTEAFF
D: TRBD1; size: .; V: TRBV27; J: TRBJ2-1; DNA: TGTGCCAGCAGTTTATTCGCCCCCGTTGCAGGGGGCTTCTACAATGAGCAGTTCTTC; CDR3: CASSLFAPVAGGFYNEQFF
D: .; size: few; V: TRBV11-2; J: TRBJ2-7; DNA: TGTGCCAGCAGCTTAGTCGGCAGGGTGTCCTACGAGCAGTACTTC; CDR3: CASSLVGRVSYEQYF
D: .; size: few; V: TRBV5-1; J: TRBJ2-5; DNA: TGCGCCAGCAGCACCGGGGAGACCCAGTACTTC; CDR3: CASSTGETQYF
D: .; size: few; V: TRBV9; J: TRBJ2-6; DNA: TGTGCCAGCAGCGCCCCCCCGGGACAAACCTCTGGGGCCAACGTCCTGACTTTC; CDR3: CASSAPPGQTSGANVLTF
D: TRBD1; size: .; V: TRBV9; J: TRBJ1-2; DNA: TGTGCCAGCAGTCCTCAGGGGGACTATGGCTACACCTTC; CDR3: CASSPQGDYGYTF
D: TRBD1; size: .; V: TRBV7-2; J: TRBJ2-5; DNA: TGTGCCAGCCTCCGGGACAGGGAAGAGACCCAGTACTTC; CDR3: CASLRDREETQYF
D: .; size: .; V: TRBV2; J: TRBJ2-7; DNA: TGTGCCAGCAACCCCTTTGGACGGGGGAAGTACTTC; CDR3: CASNPFGRGKYF
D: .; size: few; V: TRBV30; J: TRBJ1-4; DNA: TGTGCCTGGGGGCCCAATGAAAAACTGTTTTTT; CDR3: CAWGPNEKLFF
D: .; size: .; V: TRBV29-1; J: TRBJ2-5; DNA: TGCAGCGTTGAAGCGGCAGGGGCAGAGACCCAGTACTTC; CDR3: CSVEAAGAETQYF
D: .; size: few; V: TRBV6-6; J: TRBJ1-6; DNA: TGTGCCAGCAGTTACTCGAGTAGTTATCAGAGGTCACCCCTCCACTTT; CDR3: CASSYSSSYQRSPLHF
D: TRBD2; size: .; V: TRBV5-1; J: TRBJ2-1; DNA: TGCGCCAGCAGCTTGGAACCGGGACTAGCGGCGGAGCAGTTCTTC; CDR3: CASSLEPGLAAEQFF
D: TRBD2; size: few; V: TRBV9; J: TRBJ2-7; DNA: TGTGCCAGCAGCCCCCGACTAGCGGGGGGATCCTACGAGCAGTACTTC; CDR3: CASSPRLAGGSYEQYF
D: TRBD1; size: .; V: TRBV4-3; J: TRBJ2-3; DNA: TGCGCCAGCAGCCAAGAGGAAACAGGGGAGACAGATACGCAGTATTTT; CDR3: CASSQEETGETDTQYF
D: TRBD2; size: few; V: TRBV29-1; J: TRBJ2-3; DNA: TGCAGCGTTGAAGTTTTAGGGCTAGCGGGCACAGATACGCAGTATTTT; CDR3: CSVEVLGLAGTDTQYF
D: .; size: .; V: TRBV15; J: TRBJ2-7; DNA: TGTGCCACCAGCAGAGCATCTTTCGGGACAAACTTCTACGAGCAGTACTTC; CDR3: CATSRASFGTNFYEQYF
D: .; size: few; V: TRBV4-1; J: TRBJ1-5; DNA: TGCGCCAGCAGCCAATGGGGGGATCAGCCCCAGCATTTT; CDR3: CASSQWGDQPQHF